The 25 T cell receptor beta chains reported below all come from one sample, sequenced in a study of metastatic and nonmetastatic thyroid tumors. TCRdb re-called the PCR reads with MiXCR. Of 84,000 or so clones listed, approximately 9% are singletons. Thyroid surgery took place with no prior treatment in any patient. The specimen was blood. These receptors were collected from a female donor with papillary thyroid cancer or a benign thyroid nodule (not recorded which). Some clones in this sample may be carry-over from other donors' samples.

Many counts were recorded for this clone. The chain joins TRBV6-4 to TRBJ2-1; D unclear. From germline, CDR1 is MRHNA and CDR2 SNTAGT. The V gene lost 3 bases and the J gene lost 1 base, with 4 bases spanning the gap. The CDR3 spans 13 residues. CDR3 in amino acids: CASSEGSYNEQFF. In DNA form, the CDR3 reads TGTGCCAGCAGTGAGGGTTCCTACAATGAGCAGTTCTTC.

The chain combines TRBV2 with TRBJ2-2; D gene uncertain. Trimming removed 8 bases at V and 1 base at J, with 5 bases between. The CDR3 is 12 residues long. The germline V gene has CDR1 SNHLY and CDR2 FYNNEI. The CDR3 region is CASAQNTGELFF. The DNA for the CDR3 is TGTGCCAGCGCGCAGAACACCGGGGAGCTGTTTTTT.

The chain uses TRBV14 and TRBJ2-4; D gene uncertain. In germline, CDR1 is SGHDN, CDR2 FVKESK. The germline V and J ends were trimmed by 0 bases and 3 bases, with 12 bases remaining between them. The CDR3 consists of 16 residues. In DNA form, the CDR3 reads TGTGCCAGCAGCCAAGAGGTCTATCCGGGCAAAAACATTCAGTACTTC. Its translation is CASSQEVYPGKNIQYF.

This clone occurred many times. The chain uses TRBV5-6 and TRBJ2-1; perhaps TRBD2 as D (6 bases). Germline CDR1 is SGHDT and CDR2 is YYEEEE. The CDR3 consists of 17 residues. Trimming stripped 1 base from V and 5 bases from J, with 19 bases between. The CDR3 sequence is CASSLLGIAGRDNEQFF. The CDR3, as DNA: TGTGCCAGCAGCTTGTTAGGGATCGCGGGGCGGGACAATGAGCAGTTCTTC.

This clone was counted between two and nine times. A much bigger clone sits one base away, suggesting this may be a read error. Different DNA sequences within this sample yield the same CDR3. J is TRBJ2-3 and V is TRBV10-2; D might be TRBD2 (6 bases). CDR1 is WSHSY and CDR2 is SAAADI in the germline V gene. The CDR3 runs to 13 residues. V lost 1 base and J lost 6, with 8 bases in between. CDR3 nucleotides: TGCGCCAGCAGTGAGTTGGGGGGTGATACGCAGTATTTT. It yields the protein CASSELGGDTQYF.

In its sample, this clone was seen a few times. Here the CDR3 reads CASSRVVVSGGDTIYF. DNA for the CDR3: TGTGCCAGCAGTCGGGTGGTGGTCTCTGGCGGAGACACCATATATTTT. V is TRBV28 and J is TRBJ1-3, with D hard to call. This CDR3 comprises 16 residues. CDR1 is MDHEN, CDR2 SYDVKM, per germline. The ends were cut back, 5 bases at V and 8 bases at J, with 22 bases in the middle.

This clone was picked up many times. The rearrangement uses TRBV7-2 and TRBJ2-3; D gene uncertain. CDR1 is SGHTA, CDR2 FQGNSA, per germline. This CDR3 contains 12 residues. The V gene lost 4 bases and the J gene lost 4 bases, with 6 bases spanning the gap. The CDR3 DNA reads TGTGCCAGCAGCTCCCTAGCAGATACGCAGTATTTT. This gives the protein CASSSLADTQYF.

The sample holds many counts of this clone. The rearrangement uses TRBV18 and TRBJ1-5, with no clear D. The CDR3 covers 16 residues. Trimming took off 3 bases at V and 0 bases at J, with 12 bases between the two ends. Germline CDR1 and CDR2: KGHSH and LQKENI. CDR3 sequence reads: CASSPQGVYSNQPQHF. CDR3 nucleotides: TGTGCCAGCTCACCGCAAGGAGTTTATAGCAATCAGCCCCAGCATTTT.

This clone was observed at least ten times. This chain joins TRBV28 and TRBJ1-4; D possibly corresponds to TRBD1 (6 bases). Germline V CDR1 and CDR2: MDHEN, SYDVKM. The ends were cut back, 2 bases at V and 8 bases at J, with 15 bases in the middle. The CDR3 covers 15 residues. CDR3 DNA: TGTGCCAGCAGTTTAGGGGGCAGGGTTGGGGAAAAACTGTTTTTT. Translated: CASSLGGRVGEKLFF.

This clone was counted many times. This chain uses TRBV12-3 or TRBV12-4 with TRBJ2-5; D perhaps matches TRBD1 (6 bases). CDR3 length equals 16 residues. V lost 4 bases, J lost 1 base, and 16 bases lay in between. The CDR3 here is CASSSRDTESQETQYF. The CDR3 nucleotides read TGTGCCAGCAGTTCCCGGGACACAGAAAGCCAAGAGACCCAGTACTTC.

At least ten counts were recorded for this clone. J is TRBJ1-5 and V is TRBV3-1; D gene unclear. The CDR3 covers 14 residues. V dropped 3 bases and J dropped 4 bases, with 10 bases sitting between them. Germline CDR1 reads LGHDT; CDR2 reads YNNKEL (reference sequence). CDR3: CASSHGSANQPQHF. CDR3 nucleotide sequence: TGTGCCAGCAGCCATGGGTCAGCAAATCAGCCCCAGCATTTT.

This clone was seen ten or more times. The chain recombines TRBV7-9 with TRBJ1-1, with TRBD1 as a possible D gene (5 bases). CDR1 and CDR2 from the germline V gene are SEHNR and FQNEAQ (reference sequence). Deletions cut 5 bases from V and 8 bases from J, with 18 bases between. The CDR3 loop spans 14 amino acids. The CDR3 sequence is CASSINEGRKEAFF. The CDR3 nucleotides read TGTGCCAGCAGCATTAATGAGGGACGGAAAGAAGCTTTCTTT.

Details on this clone: The same CDR3 arises from other DNA sequences in this sample as well. The chain recombines TRBV3-1 with TRBJ1-5, with D unresolved. This CDR3 spans 14 amino acids. Germline CDR1 LGHDT, CDR2 YNNKEL (reference sequence). The germline V and J ends were trimmed by 1 base and 0 bases, with 4 bases remaining between them. CDR3 region: CASSQGFSNQPQHF. DNA for the CDR3: TGTGCCAGCAGCCAAGGGTTTAGCAATCAGCCCCAGCATTTT.

Remarks on this clone: A much larger clone differs from this one at a single base, so this may be a read error. The chain carries TRBV6-4 and TRBJ2-2; the D gene could be TRBD1 or TRBD2 (6 bases each). This CDR3 is 15 amino acids long. Germline V CDR1 and CDR2: MRHNA, SNTAGT. The CDR3 DNA reads TGTGCCAGCAGTGACGCCGGGGGCAATACCGGGGAGCTGTCTTTT. It encodes CASSDAGGNTGELSF.

This clone occurred many times. The chain recombines TRBV18 with TRBJ1-2, with a tentative D call TRBD1 (5 bases). Germline CDR1 and CDR2: KGHSH and LQKENI. This CDR3 is 13 amino acids long. V was clipped by 6 bases and J by 4 bases, with 12 bases between them. CDR3 protein: CASSQGTSYGYTF. For the CDR3, the DNA is TGTGCCAGCTCCCAGGGAACTTCCTATGGCTACACCTTC.

Only a few counts were recorded for this clone. The chain recombines TRBV14 with TRBJ2-1, with TRBD2 matching over 8 bases. V was pared by 4 bases and J by 0 bases, with 17 bases of the junction left unmatched. The CDR3 is made up of 20 amino acids. Germline-derived CDR1 and CDR2 are SGHDN and FVKESK. The CDR3 DNA is TGTGCCAGCAGCCCGGGGGGGGTGATAAACTTCTTTAACTCCTACAATGAGCAGTTCTTC. Its protein product is CASSPGGVINFFNSYNEQFF.

This clone was seen ten or more times. The chain combines TRBV7-2 with TRBJ2-4; D gene unclear. This CDR3 region has 15 residues. CDR1 is SGHTA and CDR2 is FQGNSA in the germline V gene. Deletions cut 5 bases from V and 0 bases from J, with 11 bases between. Here the CDR3 reads CASSGAGKAKNIQYF. The CDR3 coding sequence is TGTGCCAGCAGCGGAGCCGGCAAAGCCAAAAACATTCAGTACTTC.

This clone occurred many times. This chain uses TRBV28 with TRBJ2-2, with unresolved D. Germline values: CDR1 MDHEN, CDR2 SYDVKM. Trimming took off 3 bases at V and 2 bases at J, with 10 bases between the two ends. The CDR3 totals 15 residues. In DNA form, the CDR3 reads TGTGCCAGCAGTTTGGGCCAGGCCAACACCGGGGAGCTGTTTTTT. It specifies CASSLGQANTGELFF.

This clone was recorded many times. The chain is built from TRBV4-1 and TRBJ2-5, with 8 bases aligning to TRBD2. The length of the CDR3 is 16 residues. Germline V gives CDR1 MGHRA, CDR2 YSYEKL. With 4 bases clipped from V and 4 bases from J, the junction kept 11 bases outside the gene matches. The CDR3 bases are TGCGCCAGCAGCCCCCCGGGGAGCGGGGGCCGAGAGACCCAGTACTTC. As protein: CASSPPGSGGRETQYF.

This clone was observed a handful of times. This clone may be a read error of a much larger clone one base away. The rearrangement uses TRBV2 and TRBJ2-3; TRBD2 matches 7 bases. The CDR3 is 17 amino acids. The V gene end was trimmed by 4 bases and the J gene end by 1 base; junction bases not matched to a gene: 11. Germline CDR1 SNHLY, CDR2 FYNNEI. This CDR3 reads CASSAESCTSGTDTQYF. CDR3 coding DNA: TGTGCCAGCAGTGCAGAATCATGTACTAGCGGCACAGATACGCAGTATTTT.

The sample holds many counts of this clone. The chain employs TRBV18 and TRBJ2-2; D unresolved. V lost 4 bases to trimming and J lost 5 bases, with 5 bases between them. This CDR3 contains 12 residues. Germline V gene sequence: CDR1 KGHSH, CDR2 LQKENI. CDR3 in amino acids: CASSRRTGELFF. In DNA, the CDR3 is TGTGCCAGCTCACGACGGACCGGGGAGCTGTTTTTT.

In the case of this clone: A much larger clone lies a single base off, so this may be a read error. The chain joins TRBV5-6 to TRBJ1-4; TRBD1 is a possible D gene (6 bases). The CDR3 is 12 amino acids. Looked up from germline, CDR1 is SGHDT and CDR2 is YYEEEE. CDR3 nucleotide sequence: TGTGCCAGCAGACAGGGCACGGAAAAACTGGTTTTT. This translates into CASRQGTEKLVF. Full variable domain (rest looked up from reference TRBV5-6 and TRBJ1-4): DAGVTQSPTHLIKTRGQQVTLRCSPKSGHDTVSWYQQALGQGPQFIFQYYEEEERQRGNFPDRFSGHQFPNYSSELNVNALLLGDSALYLCASRQGTEKLVFGSGTQLSVL.

This clone was observed once. This clone may be a read error of a much larger clone one base away. The chain has TRBV9 and TRBJ2-3, with D maybe TRBD1 (5 bases). CDR3 size: 15 residues. Per germline, CDR1 SGDLS and CDR2 YYNGEE. CDR3 sequence (DNA): TGTGCCATCAGCGTCAGGGTTGGGAGCACAGATACGCAGTATTTT. The encoded protein is CAISVRVGSTDTQYF.

This clone has more than one count but fewer than ten. The rearrangement uses TRBV5-4 and TRBJ1-3, with 7 bases lining up with TRBD1. V dropped 2 bases and J dropped 2; count of bases not matched to a gene: 10. There are 17 residues in the CDR3. CDR1 is SGHNT and CDR2 is YYREEE in the germline V gene (reference sequence). CDR3 nucleotide sequence: TGTGCCAGCAGCTTTGACAGGGCTGTGATACCTGGAAACACCATATATTTT. Its translation: CASSFDRAVIPGNTIYF.

This clone was found many times. The genes are TRBV12-3 or TRBV12-4 and TRBJ1-4, with D perhaps TRBD1 (5 bases). V shed 1 base and J shed 10 bases, with 19 bases lying between them. The CDR3 length is 16 residues. The CDR3 DNA reads TGTGCCAGCAGTTTAGATGGATGGGGCTCTGAGGGAAAACTGTTTTTT. Translated, it gives CASSLDGWGSEGKLFF.